The 23 T cell receptor beta chains listed next were all sequenced from one sample in a study of radiation and T cells in renal cell carcinoma. Sample time point: blood 4 weeks post-SBRT, at nephrectomy. The treatment denotes: 15 Gy SBRT to primary tumor, nephrectomy 4 weeks later. The protocol was immunoSEQ multiplex PCR, while the TCRdb copy is restricted to in-frame clones and leaves out a portion. The data show about 83,000 clones, less than 90% seen once. Here the sequenced sample was blood, taken from a patient whose treatment included radiotherapy and nephrectomy. All receptors derive from a woman aged 55-69 years with renal cell carcinoma.

The rearrangement uses TRBV9 and TRBJ2-3; D may correspond to TRBD1 or TRBD2 (7 bases each). Germline values: CDR1 SGDLS, CDR2 YYNGEE. V was clipped by 0 bases and J by 2 bases, with 16 bases between them. The CDR3 is 17 amino acids. CDR3 loop: CASSVATGGTATDTQYF. The CDR3 DNA sequence: TGTGCCAGCAGCGTAGCTACCGGGGGGACAGCCACAGATACGCAGTATTTT.

CDR3 protein: CASSLLGADYGYTF. Written as DNA, the CDR3 is TGCGCCAGCAGCTTGCTGGGGGCTGACTATGGCTACACCTTC. The chain joins TRBV5-1 to TRBJ1-2; weak D call: TRBD1 (6 bases). CDR1 and CDR2 from the germline V gene are SGHRS and YFSETQ. The CDR3 runs 14 residues. V was pared by 1 base and J by 3 bases, with 10 bases between.

The genes are TRBV13 and TRBJ1-4; perhaps TRBD1 as D (6 bases). CDR1 is PRHDT, CDR2 FYEKMQ, per germline (reference sequence). The ends were cut back, 0 bases at V and 5 bases at J, with 10 bases in the middle. CDR3 length equals 15 residues. CDR3 sequence reads: CASSLGQGENEKLFF. CDR3 DNA: TGTGCCAGCAGCTTAGGACAGGGTGAAAATGAAAAACTGTTTTTT.

The chain recombines TRBV9 with TRBJ1-5; TRBD1 is a possible D gene (5 bases). Germline V gene sequence: CDR1 SGDLS, CDR2 YYNGEE. This CDR3 has 14 residues. V was clipped by 4 bases and J by 6 bases, with 14 bases between them. CDR3 nucleotides: TGTGCCAGCAGCTCCCAACAGGATGCTCAGCCCCAGCATTTT. Translating it yields CASSSQQDAQPQHF.

This clone was seen only once. The chain recombines TRBV7-6 with TRBJ2-2; possibly TRBD1 for D (6 bases). V lost 2 bases, J lost 2 bases, and 18 bases lay in between. CDR1 SGHVS and CDR2 FNYEAQ come from the germline V gene. This CDR3 is built from 18 residues. The CDR3 sequence is CASSLTHPGQTNTGELFF. The CDR3 DNA reads TGTGCCAGCAGCTTAACCCACCCTGGACAGACCAACACCGGGGAGCTGTTTTTT.

This clone was found a few times. The chain combines TRBV2 with TRBJ2-5, with TRBD1 matching 9 bases. V dropped 1 base and J dropped 5; count of bases not matched to a gene: 8. The CDR3 consists of 16 residues. Germline V gives CDR1 SNHLY, CDR2 FYNNEI. The CDR3 bases are TGTGCCAGCAGTGAAGGGGGACAGGGTACCGGGGAGACCCAGTACTTC. Translated: CASSEGGQGTGETQYF.

This chain links TRBV28 with TRBJ1-5; TRBD1 might be the D (6 bases). Germline V CDR1 and CDR2: MDHEN, SYDVKM. The CDR3 is 18 residues long. Deletions cut 5 bases from V and 0 bases from J, with 20 bases between. In DNA, the CDR3 is TGTGCCAGCAGTGAAGCCGGACAGTTTCTGAATAGCAATCAGCCCCAGCATTTT. Its translation: CASSEAGQFLNSNQPQHF.

The V call is TRBV19, the J call TRBJ2-5, with D perhaps matching TRBD1 (6 bases). CDR1 is LNHDA and CDR2 is SQIVND in the germline V gene (reference sequence). V was cut by 6 bases and J by 5 bases, with 19 bases left in between. The CDR3 has 15 residues. The CDR3 nucleotides are TGTGCCAGTAGCAAGGAGGTAACAGGGACCGAGACCCAGTACTTC. This codes for CASSKEVTGTETQYF.

V is TRBV6-1 and J is TRBJ1-6; 9 positions agree with TRBD1. The germline CDR1 and CDR2 sequences are MNHNS and SASEGT. Unmatched junction bases numbered 9, after V lost 5 bases and J lost 10 bases. CDR3 size: 15 residues. CDR3 coding DNA: TGTGCCAGCAGTACGGACAGGGGAGGTAGATCACCCCTCCACTTT. It is translated as CASSTDRGGRSPLHF.

This chain connects TRBV6-4 to TRBJ2-3; 8 nucleotides match TRBD1. Germline V gene lookup returns CDR1 MRHNA and CDR2 SNTAGT. V shed 10 bases, J shed 2 bases, and the junction held 5 bases outside the gene matches. This CDR3 has 13 amino acids. CDR3 DNA sequence: TGTGCCACCGGACAGGGACACACAGATACGCAGTATTTT. This translates into CATGQGHTDTQYF.

The rearrangement joins TRBV27 to TRBJ2-3; the D is unclear. This CDR3 has 13 residues. Trimming took 3 bases from V and 2 from J, leaving 6 bases between them. Per germline, CDR1 MNHEY and CDR2 SMNVEV (reference sequence). The CDR3, as DNA: TGTGCCAGCAGTTTTATGTACACAGATACGCAGTATTTT. Translation: CASSFMYTDTQYF.

The chain employs TRBV9 and TRBJ2-3, with 8 bases fitting TRBD2. CDR3 size: 16 residues. With V trimmed by 4 bases and J by 2 bases, 9 bases remained unmatched. The germline gives CDR1 SGDLS, CDR2 YYNGEE. The CDR3: CASSSRGGELTDTQYF. The CDR3 nucleotides read TGTGCCAGCAGCTCCCGGGGGGGAGAACTCACAGATACGCAGTATTTT. The whole variable domain, remainder taken from reference TRBV9 and TRBJ2-3, is DSGVTQTPKHLITATGQRVTLRCSPRSGDLSVYWYQQSLDQGLQFLIQYYNGEERAKGNILERFSAQQFPDLHSELNLSSLELGDSALYFCASSSRGGELTDTQYFGPGTRLTVL.

The chain is built from TRBV6-5 and TRBJ1-1; TRBD1 matches 10 bases. The CDR3 is 15 amino acids. Germline V gives CDR1 MNHEY, CDR2 SVGAGI. The J segment lost 4 bases and the V segment lost 0 bases, leaving 2 bases of the junction unmatched. DNA for the CDR3: TGTGCCAGCAGTTACTCCGACAGGGGGCCCACTGAAGCTTTCTTT. Its protein is CASSYSDRGPTEAFF.

This chain links TRBV19 with TRBJ1-1, with D perhaps TRBD1 (6 bases). Trimming stripped 5 bases from V and 4 bases from J, with 14 bases between. The germline V gene encodes CDR1 LNHDA and CDR2 SQIVND (reference sequence). This CDR3 comprises 14 residues. Here the CDR3 DNA reads TGTGCCAGTAGTTCCCACACAGGGACCACTGAAGCTTTCTTT. This gives the protein CASSSHTGTTEAFF.

A note on this clone: In the same sample, other DNA sequences code for this CDR3. The rearrangement uses TRBV7-2 and TRBJ2-2; D is uncertain. V was cut by 1 base and J by 4 bases, with 4 bases left in between. This CDR3 spans 13 amino acids. The germline V gene encodes CDR1 SGHTA and CDR2 FQGNSA. This CDR3 reads CASSLGGTGELFF. The CDR3 DNA sequence: TGTGCCAGCAGCTTAGGCGGCACCGGGGAGCTGTTTTTT.

This chain joins TRBV4-1 and TRBJ1-5, with 9 positions matching TRBD1. This CDR3 comprises 17 residues. The germline V gene has CDR1 MGHRA and CDR2 YSYEKL. Unmatched junction bases numbered 10, after V lost 2 bases and J lost 5 bases. DNA of the CDR3: TGCGCCAGCAGCCAAATGACAGGGGGTACGGGCGATCAGCCCCAGCATTTT. Translation gives CASSQMTGGTGDQPQHF.

The chain carries TRBV30 and TRBJ2-2, with 7 bases matching TRBD1. From germline, CDR1 is GTSNPN and CDR2 SVGIG (reference sequence). Germline trimming cut 3 bases from V and 8 bases from J; bases unmatched to any gene: 6. This CDR3 region has 13 residues. CDR3 protein: CAWREEGAGELFF. The CDR3 nucleotides are TGTGCCTGGAGAGAAGAGGGGGCTGGGGAGCTGTTTTTT. Using reference TRBV30 and TRBJ2-2 for the parts outside the CDR3, the full variable domain is SQTIHQWPATLVQPVGSPLSLECTVEGTSNPNLYWYRQAAGRGLQLLFYSVGIGQISSEVPQNLSASRPQDRQFILSSKKLLLSDSGFYLCAWREEGAGELFFGEGSRLTVL.

J is TRBJ2-3 and V is TRBV29-1; D not certain. The CDR3 has 10 amino acids. V was clipped by 7 bases and J by 5 bases, with 7 bases between them. The germline V gene has CDR1 SQVTM and CDR2 ANQGSEA. Here the CDR3 DNA reads TGCAGCGGAGACGAAGATACGCAGTATTTT. Translation gives CSGDEDTQYF.

The chain couples TRBV10-1 to TRBJ2-5; possible D gene TRBD1, 6 bases. The germline V gene has CDR1 WNHNN and CDR2 SYGVQD (reference sequence). The CDR3 totals 15 residues. V was clipped by 0 bases and J by 2 bases, with 10 bases between them. In DNA, the CDR3 is TGCGCCAGCAGTGAGTCCCTGGGGGCGCAAGAGACCCAGTACTTC. The encoded protein is CASSESLGAQETQYF.

The V and J genes are TRBV5-4 and TRBJ2-6; TRBD1 or TRBD2 may be the D gene (5 bases each). The CDR3 totals 16 residues. Germline V gene sequence: CDR1 SGHNT, CDR2 YYREEE (reference sequence). The ends were cut back, 3 bases at V and 4 bases at J, with 14 bases in the middle. The CDR3 loop is CASSWHGAGGANVLTF. CDR3 sequence (DNA): TGTGCCAGCAGCTGGCACGGGGCTGGAGGGGCCAACGTCCTGACTTTC.

This rearrangement joins TRBV28 to TRBJ2-1; either TRBD1 or TRBD2 may supply D (5 bases each). The CDR3 extends over 16 amino acids. Germline V gene sequence: CDR1 MDHEN, CDR2 SYDVKM. Deletions cut 4 bases from V and 5 bases from J, with 18 bases between. The CDR3 loop is CASSSPWDAGNNEQFF. The CDR3 DNA is TGTGCCAGCAGTTCCCCATGGGACGCCGGAAACAATGAGCAGTTCTTC.

This clone has just one count. CDR3 DNA: TGTGCCTGGAGGGGGCCCGACTACATATCCTACAATGAGCAGTTCTTC. Its protein is CAWRGPDYISYNEQFF. This chain uses TRBV30 with TRBJ2-1; either TRBD1 or TRBD2 may supply D (5 bases each). The CDR3 sequence is 16 residues long. CDR1 GTSNPN and CDR2 SVGIG come from the germline V gene (reference sequence). V was cut by 3 bases and J by 1 base, with 16 bases left in between.

The genes are TRBV6-6 and TRBJ1-2; D is perhaps TRBD1 (5 bases). CDR1 and CDR2 from the germline V gene are MNHNY and SVGAGI (reference sequence). Trimming took off 6 bases at V and 5 bases at J, with 19 bases between the two ends. This CDR3 has 15 residues. The CDR3 sequence: CASSPGTALSYGYTF. The CDR3 coding sequence is TGTGCCAGCAGCCCCGGGACGGCCTTGTCTTATGGCTACACCTTC.